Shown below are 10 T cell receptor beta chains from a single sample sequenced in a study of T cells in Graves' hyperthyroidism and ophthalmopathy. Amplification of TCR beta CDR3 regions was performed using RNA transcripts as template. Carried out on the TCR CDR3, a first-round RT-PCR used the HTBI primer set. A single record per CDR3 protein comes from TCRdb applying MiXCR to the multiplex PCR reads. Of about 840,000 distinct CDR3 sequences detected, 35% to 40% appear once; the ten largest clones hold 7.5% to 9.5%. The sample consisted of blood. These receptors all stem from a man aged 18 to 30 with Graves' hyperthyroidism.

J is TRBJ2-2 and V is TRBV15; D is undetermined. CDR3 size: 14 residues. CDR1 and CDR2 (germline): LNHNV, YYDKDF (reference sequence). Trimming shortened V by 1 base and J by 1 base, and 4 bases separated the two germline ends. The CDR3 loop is CATSRAGNTGELFF. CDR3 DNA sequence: TGTGCCACCAGCAGAGCAGGGAACACCGGGGAGCTGTTTTTT.

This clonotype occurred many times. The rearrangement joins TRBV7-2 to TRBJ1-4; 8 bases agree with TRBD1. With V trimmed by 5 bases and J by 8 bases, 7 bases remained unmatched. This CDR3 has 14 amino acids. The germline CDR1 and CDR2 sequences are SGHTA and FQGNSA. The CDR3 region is CASSLGQGEEKLFF. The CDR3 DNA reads TGTGCCAGCAGCCTTGGACAGGGTGAGGAAAAACTGTTTTTT.

The CDR3 sequence is CASSLPGFQETQYF. CDR3 nucleotides: TGTGCCAGCAGTTTGCCCGGGTTCCAAGAGACCCAGTACTTC. The rearrangement joins TRBV12-3 or TRBV12-4 to TRBJ2-5, with D unresolved. CDR3 size: 14 residues. V shed 3 bases and J shed 1 base, with 9 bases lying between them.

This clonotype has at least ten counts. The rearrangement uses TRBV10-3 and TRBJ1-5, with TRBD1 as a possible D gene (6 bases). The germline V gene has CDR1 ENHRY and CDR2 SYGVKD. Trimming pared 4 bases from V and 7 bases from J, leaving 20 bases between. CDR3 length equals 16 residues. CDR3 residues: CAISGGDTPGHQPQHF. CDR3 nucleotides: TGTGCCATCAGTGGGGGGGACACTCCCGGTCACCAGCCCCAGCATTTT.

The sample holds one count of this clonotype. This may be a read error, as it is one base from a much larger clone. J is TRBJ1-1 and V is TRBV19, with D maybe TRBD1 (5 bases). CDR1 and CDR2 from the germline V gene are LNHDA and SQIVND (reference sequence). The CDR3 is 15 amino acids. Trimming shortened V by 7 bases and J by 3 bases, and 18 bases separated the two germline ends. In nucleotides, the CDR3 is TGTGCCAGTATCGCCTTCGCGACAGCGGACACTGAAGCTTTCTTT. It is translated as CASIAFATADTEAFF.

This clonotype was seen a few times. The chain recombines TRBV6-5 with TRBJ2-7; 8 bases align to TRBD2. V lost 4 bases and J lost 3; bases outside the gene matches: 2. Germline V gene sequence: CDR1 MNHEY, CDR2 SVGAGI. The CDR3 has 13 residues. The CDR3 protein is CASSWTSSYEQYF. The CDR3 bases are TGTGCCAGCAGTTGGACTAGCAGCTACGAGCAGTACTTC.

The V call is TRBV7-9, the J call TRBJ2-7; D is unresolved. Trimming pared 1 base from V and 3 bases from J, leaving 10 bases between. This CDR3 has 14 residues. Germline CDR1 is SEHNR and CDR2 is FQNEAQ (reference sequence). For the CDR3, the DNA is TGTGCCAGCAGCTTAGAGTTACAGAGCTACGAGCAGTACTTC. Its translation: CASSLELQSYEQYF. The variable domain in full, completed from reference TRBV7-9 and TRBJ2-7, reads DTGVSQNPRHKITKRGQNVTFRCDPISEHNRLYWYRQTLGQGPEFLTYFQNEAQLEKSRLLSDRFSAERPKGSFSTLEIQRTEQGDSAMYLCASSLELQSYEQYFGPGTRLTVT.

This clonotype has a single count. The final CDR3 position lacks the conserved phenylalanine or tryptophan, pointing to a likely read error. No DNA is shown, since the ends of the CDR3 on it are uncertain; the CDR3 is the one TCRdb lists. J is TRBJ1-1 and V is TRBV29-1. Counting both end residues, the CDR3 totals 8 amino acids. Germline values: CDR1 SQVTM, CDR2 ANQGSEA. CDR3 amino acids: CSVEGPNY.

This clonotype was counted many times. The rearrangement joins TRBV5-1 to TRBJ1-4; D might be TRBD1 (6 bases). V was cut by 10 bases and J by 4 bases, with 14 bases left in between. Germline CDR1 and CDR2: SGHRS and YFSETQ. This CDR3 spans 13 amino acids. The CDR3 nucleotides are TGCGCCTCGCGGGACAACTATAATGAAAAACTGTTTTTT. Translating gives CASRDNYNEKLFF.

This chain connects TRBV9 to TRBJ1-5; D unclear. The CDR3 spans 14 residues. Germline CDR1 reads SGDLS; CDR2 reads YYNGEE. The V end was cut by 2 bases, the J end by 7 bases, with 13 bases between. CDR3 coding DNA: TGTGCCAGCAGCGTGGGAGTTGAGCGACAGCCCCAGCATTTT. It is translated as CASSVGVERQPQHF.